Presented here are 26 T cell receptor beta chains from one specimen sequenced in a study of blood T cell repertoires in COVID-19 (TCRdb year 2020). Library preparation was by the immunoSEQ multiplex PCR assay. TCRdb limited this immuneACCESS table to in-frame rearrangements with V and J called. A share of clones is missing; checked studies link under half to unresolved V genes, and the rest is unexplained. The sample table contains roughly 160,000 clones; only one count was recorded for about 86% of them. 11% of the sample is taken by the ten largest. The sequenced material came from peripheral blood. Receptors were obtained from a man between 65 and 85 years old with active or convalescent COVID-19.

This rearrangement joins TRBV10-3 to TRBJ1-2; 7 bases agree with TRBD1. V lost 6 bases and J lost 3; bases outside the gene matches: 7. The CDR3 loop spans 14 amino acids. CDR1 is ENHRY, CDR2 SYGVKD, per germline. DNA for the CDR3: TGTGCCATCAGCGTAGGACAGGCCGACTATGGCTACACCTTC. Protein: CAISVGQADYGYTF.

This clone was seen a few times. The chain combines TRBV30 with TRBJ1-2, with unresolved D. Germline V gives CDR1 GTSNPN, CDR2 SVGIG (reference sequence). V was clipped by 0 bases and J by 4 bases, with 6 bases between them. This CDR3 has 12 amino acids. Here the CDR3 reads CAWSVLFYGYTF. CDR3 coding DNA: TGTGCCTGGAGTGTACTCTTCTATGGCTACACCTTC. Using reference TRBV30 and TRBJ1-2 for the parts outside the CDR3, the full variable domain is SQTIHQWPATLVQPVGSPLSLECTVEGTSNPNLYWYRQAAGRGLQLLFYSVGIGQISSEVPQNLSASRPQDRQFILSSKKLLLSDSGFYLCAWSVLFYGYTFGSGTRLTVV.

This clone has just a few counts. The rearrangement joins TRBV6-6 to TRBJ1-2; 11 nucleotides align to TRBD1. Germline loops: CDR1 MNHNY, CDR2 SVGAGI (reference sequence). Unmatched junction bases numbered 7, after V lost 3 bases and J lost 7 bases. The CDR3 is 15 residues long. The CDR3 DNA sequence: TGTGCCAGCAGTTATCCGGACAGGGGGCGAACTGGCTACACCTTC. Translated: CASSYPDRGRTGYTF.

The chain couples TRBV18 to TRBJ1-5; D is unclear. Trimming took off 8 bases at V and 5 bases at J, with 19 bases between the two ends. CDR1 and CDR2 (germline): KGHSH, LQKENI. CDR3 size: 15 residues. In nucleotides, the CDR3 is TGTGCCAGCCGCAGCCAAGGCAGGTTAGATCAGCCCCAGCATTTT. It codes for CASRSQGRLDQPQHF.

The chain recombines TRBV5-1 with TRBJ2-7, with 7 bases aligning to TRBD2. This CDR3 spans 13 amino acids. J was trimmed by 6 bases and V by 0 bases; bases with no gene match: 3. Germline CDR1 reads SGHRS; CDR2 reads YFSETQ. This chain's CDR3 is CASSLGREGEQYF. In nucleotides, the CDR3 is TGCGCCAGCAGCTTGGGCAGGGAGGGCGAGCAGTACTTC.

V and J are TRBV9 and TRBJ1-4; D is possibly TRBD1 (5 bases). CDR1 and CDR2 (germline): SGDLS, YYNGEE. The CDR3 is 15 amino acids. V gave up 0 bases and J gave up 8 bases, with 14 bases separating them. The CDR3 bases are TGTGCCAGCAGCGTAGGGGGCCACCAGGAGGAAAAACTGTTTTTT. It specifies CASSVGGHQEEKLFF.

V gene TRBV19 combines with J gene TRBJ2-3, with D perhaps matching TRBD2 (6 bases). This CDR3 comprises 15 residues. Germline V gives CDR1 LNHDA, CDR2 SQIVND (reference sequence). V dropped 6 bases and J dropped 1 base, with 14 bases sitting between them. The CDR3 sequence is CASSIGGARTDTQYF. CDR3 DNA: TGTGCCAGTAGCATCGGAGGGGCCCGCACAGATACGCAGTATTTT.

The V and J genes are TRBV5-1 and TRBJ1-1; perhaps TRBD1 as D (6 bases). CDR3 length equals 14 residues. Trimming left V 4 bases short and J 2 bases short, with 12 bases between. From germline, CDR1 is SGHRS and CDR2 YFSETQ. The DNA for the CDR3 is TGCGCCAGCAGCCGGGGACATTCAAACACTGAAGCTTTCTTT. It is translated as CASSRGHSNTEAFF.

The CDR3 DNA reads TGTGCTAGTGGTCCTCAGGGGAGAATGAACACTGAAGCTTTCTTT. Protein sequence: CASGPQGRMNTEAFF. This rearrangement joins TRBV12-5 to TRBJ1-1; TRBD1 is a possible D gene (6 bases). V was shortened by 5 bases and J by 0 bases, with 13 bases between the two germline ends. Germline V gives CDR1 LGHNT, CDR2 FRNRAP. The CDR3 runs to 15 residues.

V gene TRBV19 combines with J gene TRBJ1-1; TRBD1 is a possible D gene (5 bases). Deletions cut 5 bases from V and 0 bases from J, with 13 bases between. Germline V lookup: CDR1 LNHDA, CDR2 SQIVND (reference sequence). The CDR3 is 15 amino acids. CDR3 coding DNA: TGTGCCAGTAGTTTGTCAGGGCGAATGAACACTGAAGCTTTCTTT. Amino acids: CASSLSGRMNTEAFF. The variable domain in full, completed from reference TRBV19 and TRBJ1-1, reads DGGITQSPKYLFRKEGQNVTLSCEQNLNHDAMYWYRQDPGQGLRLIYYSQIVNDFQKGDIAEGYSVSREKKESFPLTVTSAQKNPTAFYLCASSLSGRMNTEAFFGQGTRLTVV.

The gene calls are TRBV28 and TRBJ2-3; tentative D call: TRBD2 (6 bases). Trimming shortened V by 5 bases and J by 0 bases, and 15 bases separated the two germline ends. This CDR3 has 16 residues. Germline loops: CDR1 MDHEN, CDR2 SYDVKM. The CDR3 reads CASSKGTPLSTDTQYF. The CDR3 bases are TGTGCCAGCAGTAAAGGGACTCCTCTAAGCACAGATACGCAGTATTTT.

This sequence joins TRBV19 and TRBJ1-6; 7 bases are shared with TRBD1. The J segment lost 10 bases and the V segment lost 4 bases, leaving 7 bases of the junction unmatched. This CDR3 contains 14 residues. In germline, CDR1 is LNHDA, CDR2 SQIVND (reference sequence). Here the CDR3 DNA reads TGTGCCAGTAGTAGAGACAGGGTAAACTCACCCCTCCACTTT. It codes for CASSRDRVNSPLHF.

The rearrangement links TRBV19 to TRBJ2-7; TRBD2 agrees at 8 bases. CDR1 and CDR2 (germline): LNHDA, SQIVND (reference sequence). The CDR3 loop spans 15 amino acids. V dropped 8 bases and J dropped 0; count of bases not matched to a gene: 9. The CDR3 coding sequence is TGTGCCAGTGGAATAGCGGGACTCAGCTCCTACGAGCAGTACTTC. This gives the protein CASGIAGLSSYEQYF.

This clone was detected ten times or more. V and J are TRBV18 and TRBJ1-1; 7 bases are a match to TRBD1. This CDR3 has 13 residues. Losses at the gene ends were 6 bases for V and 1 base for J; bases not matched to a gene: 2. Per the germline V gene, CDR1 is KGHSH and CDR2 is LQKENI. Written as DNA, the CDR3 is TGTGCCAGCTCGGGACAGTCGAACACTGAAGCTTTCTTT. Translation gives CASSGQSNTEAFF.

The chain employs TRBV10-3 and TRBJ1-2; 9 bases map to TRBD1. Germline V gene data show CDR1 as ENHRY and CDR2 as SYGVKD. Losses at the gene ends were 5 bases for V and 8 bases for J; bases not matched to a gene: 9. The CDR3 extends over 14 amino acids. Here the CDR3 reads CAISTQDRGSGYTF. The CDR3 nucleotides read TGTGCCATCAGTACCCAGGACAGGGGATCGGGCTACACCTTC.

The chain uses TRBV6-5 and TRBJ1-1; D not certain. Germline V gives CDR1 MNHEY, CDR2 SVGAGI. This CDR3 has 13 residues. V lost 5 bases to trimming and J lost 0 bases, with 7 bases between them. CDR3 bases: TGTGCCAGCAGTCGGGAGGTGAACACTGAAGCTTTCTTT. This gives the protein CASSREVNTEAFF.

The V call is TRBV18, the J call TRBJ1-2; the D gene is possibly TRBD1 (5 bases). Germline assignment: CDR1 KGHSH and CDR2 LQKENI. The CDR3 runs to 13 residues. V was shortened by 1 base and J by 4 bases, with 7 bases between the two germline ends. The CDR3 region is CASSPLGGYGYTF. The CDR3 DNA is TGTGCCAGCTCACCACTCGGGGGCTATGGCTACACCTTC.

This chain uses TRBV5-4 with TRBJ2-2, with D maybe TRBD1 (6 bases). CDR1 is SGHNT, CDR2 YYREEE, per germline (reference sequence). This CDR3 spans 14 amino acids. V was pared by 3 bases and J by 1 base, with 7 bases between. Written as DNA, the CDR3 is TGTGCCAGCAGCTCGGGACAGAACACCGGGGAGCTGTTTTTT. This sequence encodes CASSSGQNTGELFF.

The chain is built from TRBV5-1 and TRBJ2-1; a possible D gene is TRBD1 (6 bases). Germline V gene data show CDR1 as SGHRS and CDR2 as YFSETQ. V lost 0 bases and J lost 12, with 13 bases in between. The CDR3 runs to 13 residues. CDR3 sequence (DNA): TGCGCCAGCAGCTTGGCACAGGGTGGGAGGCAGTTCTTC. Protein product: CASSLAQGGRQFF.

The rearrangement links TRBV10-3 to TRBJ1-5; D is perhaps TRBD1 (6 bases). Trimming shortened V by 3 bases and J by 6 bases, and 21 bases separated the two germline ends. CDR1 and CDR2 (germline): ENHRY, SYGVKD. The CDR3 extends over 17 amino acids. The CDR3 region has the DNA TGTGCCATCAGTGACCGGCTCGACTTGGGGGACATTCAGCCCCAGCATTTT. This encodes CAISDRLDLGDIQPQHF.

This clone came up a few times. CDR3 amino acids: CSVSSQTETQYF. CDR3 nucleotide sequence: TGCAGCGTTTCTAGTCAAACAGAGACCCAGTACTTC. V gene TRBV29-1 combines with J gene TRBJ2-5, with no clear D. Germline V CDR1 and CDR2: SQVTM, ANQGSEA. V was pared by 5 bases and J by 4 bases, with 11 bases between. The CDR3 loop spans 12 amino acids.

The chain carries TRBV7-9 and TRBJ2-3; 7 bases line up with TRBD2. The length of the CDR3 is 15 residues. J lost 0 bases, V lost 9 bases, and 9 bases had no gene match. Germline V lookup: CDR1 SEHNR, CDR2 FQNEAQ (reference sequence). CDR3 bases: TGTGCCAGTAGCCATAGCGGGCTAAGCACAGATACGCAGTATTTT. This codes for CASSHSGLSTDTQYF.

V gene TRBV2 combines with J gene TRBJ2-7, with TRBD1 matching 7 bases. V lost 8 bases, J lost 7 bases, and 17 bases stayed unmatched. CDR1 SNHLY and CDR2 FYNNEI come from the germline V gene. The CDR3 is made up of 15 amino acids. The CDR3 bases are TGTGCCAGCGTTCGAGCGCGAGACAGGGACCGTGAGCAGTACTTC. Protein product: CASVRARDRDREQYF. Using reference TRBV2 and TRBJ2-7 for the parts outside the CDR3, the full variable domain is EPEVTQTPSHQVTQMGQEVILRCVPISNHLYFYWYRQILGQKVEFLVSFYNNEISEKSEIFDDQFSVERPDGSNFTLKIRSTKLEDSAMYFCASVRARDRDREQYFGPGTRLTVT.

This chain connects TRBV9 to TRBJ2-1, with 8 nucleotides matching TRBD2. V lost 6 bases, J lost 6 bases, and 8 bases stayed unmatched. CDR1 and CDR2 from the germline V gene are SGDLS and YYNGEE. The CDR3 covers 14 residues. The CDR3 DNA sequence: TGTGCCAGCAAAATTGGGCTAGCGGGCAATGAGCAGTTCTTC. Protein sequence: CASKIGLAGNEQFF.

The rearrangement uses TRBV12-3 or TRBV12-4 and TRBJ2-3, with D uncertain. The CDR3 spans 11 residues. V lost 7 bases to trimming and J lost 2 bases, with 4 bases between them. CDR3 residues: CASTTTDTQYF. The CDR3 DNA reads as TGTGCCAGCACTACCACAGATACGCAGTATTTT.

The V call is TRBV28, the J call TRBJ2-2; 9 bases match TRBD2. CDR3 length: 17 residues. The V and J ends lost 0 bases and 6 bases, in that order; junction bases with no gene match: 8. Germline CDR1 reads MDHEN; CDR2 reads SYDVKM. The CDR3 DNA reads TGTGCCAGCAGTTTATGGACCGGGACTAGCAGCGCCGGGGAGCTGTTTTTT. Protein sequence: CASSLWTGTSSAGELFF. Filled out from reference TRBV28 and TRBJ2-2, the complete variable domain reads DVKVTQSSRYLVKRTGEKVFLECVQDMDHENMFWYRQDPGLGLRLIYFSYDVKMKEKGDIPEGYSVSREKKERFSLILESASTNQTSMYLCASSLWTGTSSAGELFFGEGSRLTVL.